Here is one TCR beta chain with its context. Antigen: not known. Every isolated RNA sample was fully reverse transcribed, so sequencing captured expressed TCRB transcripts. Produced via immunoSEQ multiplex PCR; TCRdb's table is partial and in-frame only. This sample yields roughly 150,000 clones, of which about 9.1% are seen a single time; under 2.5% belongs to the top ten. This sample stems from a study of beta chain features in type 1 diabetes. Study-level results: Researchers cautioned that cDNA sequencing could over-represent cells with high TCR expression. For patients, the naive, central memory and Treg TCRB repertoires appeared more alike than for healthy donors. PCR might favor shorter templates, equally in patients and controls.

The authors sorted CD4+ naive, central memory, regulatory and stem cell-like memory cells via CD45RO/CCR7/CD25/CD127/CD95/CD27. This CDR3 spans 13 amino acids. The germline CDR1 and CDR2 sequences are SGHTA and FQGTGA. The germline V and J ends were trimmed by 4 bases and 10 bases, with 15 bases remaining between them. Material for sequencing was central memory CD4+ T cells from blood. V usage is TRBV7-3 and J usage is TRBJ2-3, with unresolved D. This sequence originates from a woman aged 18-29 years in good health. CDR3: CASSSSAVVAQYF. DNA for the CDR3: TGTGCCAGCAGCTCCTCCGCAGTCGTTGCGCAGTATTTT.